This is a list of T cell receptor beta chains from one sample in a study of cytomegalovirus exposure and HLA in healthy donors. The assay was immunoSEQ multiplex PCR, and TCRdb's table has in-frame clones only and misses some. The profile shows 200,000 or so clones, roughly 87% of them singletons. Sequenced: PBMCs. These receptors were obtained from a girl less than two years old in good health and CMV-seronegative. Both conserved end residues are part of each CDR3. The D gene is left open where the match is weak. Part of the rows lack a size; the others show once, few, many or a class for expanded clones.

v_gene	j_gene	d_gene	abundance	CDR3nt	CDR3aa
TRBV4-1	TRBJ2-7	TRBD2	-	TGCGCCAGCAGCCAAGTTACGGGACTAGGCACCGAGCAGTACTTC	CASSQVTGLGTEQYF
TRBV27	TRBJ2-7	-	-	TGTGCCAGCAGTTTATCGCCGTCAAGGGGCTACGAGCAGTACTTC	CASSLSPSRGYEQYF
TRBV18	TRBJ1-1	TRBD1	-	TGTGCCAGCTCACCACTAGTTTCCGGGACAGGGGGTGAAGCTTTCTTT	CASSPLVSGTGGEAFF
TRBV7-9	TRBJ2-1	-	-	TGTGCCAGCAGCTTTTCAGGGACATTCAACAATGAGCAGTTCTTC	CASSFSGTFNNEQFF
TRBV19	TRBJ1-5	-	once	TGTGCCAGTAGTATAGATCGGGGGGGGTGGGGCAATCAGCCCCAGCATTTT	CASSIDRGGWGNQPQHF
TRBV18	TRBJ2-2	TRBD2	-	TGTGCCAGCTCACCGGTAGCGGGGGCGTACACCGGGGAGCTGTTTTTT	CASSPVAGAYTGELFF
TRBV12-5	TRBJ2-7	TRBD1	-	TGTGCTAGTGGAATAGACAGGGGATACGAGCAGTACTTC	CASGIDRGYEQYF
TRBV4-2	TRBJ2-6	TRBD2	-	TGTGCCAGCAGCCAAGACCTAGCGGGATCCTCTGGGGCCAACGTCCTGACTTTC	CASSQDLAGSSGANVLTF
TRBV27	TRBJ1-1	TRBD1	once	TGTGCCAGCAGAGCCCCCTGGGACAGGGTGAACACTGAAGCTTTCTTT	CASRAPWDRVNTEAFF
TRBV4-2	TRBJ1-2	-	-	TGTGCCAGCAGCCAATCCAGGGGTTATGGCTACACCTTC	CASSQSRGYGYTF
TRBV5-6	TRBJ2-7	TRBD1	-	TGTGCCAGCAGCATAGGAGGGACAGGGGGCGAGCAGTACTTC	CASSIGGTGGEQYF
TRBV5-1	TRBJ1-1	-	-	TGCGCCAGCATTTTAGAGGGGAACACTGAAGCTTTCTTT	CASILEGNTEAFF
TRBV27	TRBJ2-7	-	-	TGTGCCAGCAGTTTAATCGGGGGGCCCCACGAGCAGTACTTC	CASSLIGGPHEQYF
TRBV4-2	TRBJ2-3	-	-	TGTGCCAGCAGCCAATCTCGCACTAGTAGGTCAGATACGCAGTATTTT	CASSQSRTSRSDTQYF
TRBV7-6	TRBJ2-3	TRBD2	few	TGTGCCAGCAGCCCCGCCCGGCTAGCGGGAATGGATACGCAGTATTTT	CASSPARLAGMDTQYF
TRBV2	TRBJ2-7	-	-	TGTGCCAGCAGCCAGATGGGTGGAGACTACGAGCAGTACTTC	CASSQMGGDYEQYF
TRBV5-5	TRBJ1-6	TRBD1	-	TGTGCCAGCAGCTCTGCGGGACAGGGGGCTTTGTCACCCCTCCACTTT	CASSSAGQGALSPLHF
TRBV7-9	TRBJ1-2	-	-	TGTGCCAGCAGCTTATGGCCCGGGTCAGGGGATACAGCCTATGGCTACACCTTC	CASSLWPGSGDTAYGYTF
TRBV18	TRBJ1-5	-	once	TGTGCCAGCTCACCACAATATGGAGGGGGGGCTGATCAGCCCCAGCATTTT	CASSPQYGGGADQPQHF
TRBV6-6	TRBJ1-1	-	-	TGTGCCAGCAGTTACTCCAGGGGATCGAACACTGAAGCTTTCTTT	CASSYSRGSNTEAFF
TRBV7-8	TRBJ2-7	-	-	TGTGCCAGCAGCTTAAGAACAGGGATTTTGTACGAGCAGTACTTC	CASSLRTGILYEQYF
TRBV6-5	TRBJ1-5	-	-	TGTGCCAGCAGTTTGCAGGGTAATCAGCCCCAGCATTTT	CASSLQGNQPQHF
TRBV5-1	TRBJ1-2	-	-	TGCGCCAGCAGCTTGGACGGGACAAATCTCTATGGCTACACCTTC	CASSLDGTNLYGYTF
TRBV30	TRBJ2-2	-	-	TGTGCCTGGAGTGTCCCCGGACAAAACACCGGGGAGCTGTTTTTT	CAWSVPGQNTGELFF
TRBV7-9	TRBJ2-7	TRBD2	-	TGTGCCAGCAGCGCGGGGACTAGCGGCTACGAGCAGTACTTC	CASSAGTSGYEQYF
TRBV13	TRBJ2-7	TRBD2	-	TGTGCCAGCAGCTTAGTAGGGAAGGCGGGAGGGCACTACGAGCAGTACTTC	CASSLVGKAGGHYEQYF
TRBV5-1	TRBJ1-4	-	-	TGCGCCAGCAGCTTGGGCGTAGGAGGGAATGAAAAACTGTTTTTT	CASSLGVGGNEKLFF
TRBV4-2	TRBJ2-7	-	-	TGTGCCAGCAGCCCCCGGGACTTTCAGGCGACGGGTCAGTACTTC	CASSPRDFQATGQYF
TRBV5-1	TRBJ2-1	-	-	TGCGCCAGCAACTCCCTCCAAGCGGGTCTAGGAGAGCAGTTCTTC	CASNSLQAGLGEQFF
TRBV6-1	TRBJ2-7	TRBD1	once	TGTGCCAGCAGTATGGGACAGGCGATCGACGAGCAGTACTTC	CASSMGQAIDEQYF
TRBV21-1	TRBJ2-7	-	-	TGTGCCAGCAGCAAAAAGTGGGTCCGACAGTCCTACGAGCAGTACTTC	CASSKKWVRQSYEQYF
TRBV19	TRBJ1-5	-	-	TGTGCCAGTAGTTCCCCTAATCAGCCCCAGCATTTT	CASSSPNQPQHF
TRBV7-2	TRBJ2-7	TRBD2	-	TGTGCCAGCAGCTTAGATGCGGGAGGGCCCTACGAGCAGTACTTC	CASSLDAGGPYEQYF
TRBV30	TRBJ2-1	-	-	TGTGCCTGGAGTACCGCGAGATACAATGAGCAGTTCTTC	CAWSTARYNEQFF
TRBV5-6	TRBJ2-7	TRBD1	-	TGTGCCAGCAGCAACGGACAGGGCGGGGAGCAGTACTTC	CASSNGQGGEQYF
TRBV5-4	TRBJ1-1	-	-	TGTGCCAGCAGCTTTGGGACAAGGGGGTCGGCCACTGAAGCTTTCTTT	CASSFGTRGSATEAFF
TRBV30	TRBJ2-4	-	-	TGTGCCTGGAGAAAGGCAGGGGCAGCCAAAAACATTCAGTACTTC	CAWRKAGAAKNIQYF
TRBV6-6	TRBJ1-2	TRBD1	-	TGTGCCAGCAGTTCAAACCTAGGGACAGGGGGCCATGGCTACACCTTC	CASSSNLGTGGHGYTF
TRBV9	TRBJ2-3	TRBD2	-	TGTGCCAGCAGCGTAGCGGGAGGGAGCACAGATACGCAGTATTTT	CASSVAGGSTDTQYF
TRBV5-1	TRBJ2-6	-	-	TGCGCCAGCAGCCCTAGCTCCTCTGGGGCCAACGTCCTGACTTTC	CASSPSSSGANVLTF
TRBV6-5	TRBJ1-1	-	-	TGTGCCAGCAGTTACCACAGGCCTCTAAACACTGAAGCTTTCTTT	CASSYHRPLNTEAFF
TRBV4-1	TRBJ2-7	TRBD1	-	TGCGCCAGCAGCCAAGGGGCGACAGGGGGTACCTACGAGCAGTACTTC	CASSQGATGGTYEQYF
TRBV21-1	TRBJ2-7	-	-	TGTGCCAGAGACTTCTACGAGCAGTACTTC	CARDFYEQYF
TRBV6-6	TRBJ1-3	-	-	TGTGCCAGCAGGGAGGGCGGGGGTAGGGAAAACACCATATATTTT	CASREGGGRENTIYF
TRBV2	TRBJ2-3	TRBD2	-	TGTGCCAGCAGTGCCCTAGCGGGGGTGAGCACAGATACGCAGTATTTT	CASSALAGVSTDTQYF
TRBV5-6	TRBJ2-3	TRBD2	-	TGTGCCAGCAGCTTAAGGCTAGCGGCCCCCTTAGGTACGCAGTATTTT	CASSLRLAAPLGTQYF
TRBV10-3	TRBJ2-1	-	-	TGTGCCATCAGTGAGTCCGGTGGGACTTGGGATGAGCAGTTCTTC	CAISESGGTWDEQFF
TRBV19	TRBJ1-5	-	-	TGTGCCAGTAGTATAGAGTCGTGGACAGATAGCAATCAGCCCCAGCATTTT	CASSIESWTDSNQPQHF
TRBV19	TRBJ1-5	-	-	TGTGCCAGTAGTATAATTCACGGGGGTCGGCAGCCCCAGCATTTT	CASSIIHGGRQPQHF
TRBV9	TRBJ2-1	TRBD2	-	TGTGCCAGCAGCGCGACTAGCCCCTCGGGGGAGCAGTTCTTC	CASSATSPSGEQFF
TRBV6-6	TRBJ1-1	-	-	TGTGCCAGCAGTTATCGGACAAGGGGCACTGAAGCTTTCTTT	CASSYRTRGTEAFF
TRBV5-6	TRBJ2-7	-	-	TGTGCCAGCAGTAAGAGGGATTCCTACGAGCAGTACTTC	CASSKRDSYEQYF
TRBV5-4	TRBJ2-1	-	once	TGTGCCAGTACCGACAGGTACAATGAGCAGTTCTTC	CASTDRYNEQFF